Following are 16 T cell receptor beta chains from one sample sequenced in a study of cytomegalovirus exposure and HLA in healthy donors. The PCR had 60 Vbeta and 13 Jbeta primers. The method was immunoSEQ multiplex PCR; TCRdb's version includes in-frame clones alone and lacks a portion of them. The sample has 200,000 or so clones; more than 75% are singletons. Sequencing was performed on PBMCs. These receptors all stem from a woman aged 45-59 years in good health and CMV-seropositive.

The rearrangement joins TRBV2 to TRBJ2-7; 10 nucleotides agree with TRBD2. With V trimmed by 3 bases and J by 5 bases, 10 bases remained unmatched. CDR1 is SNHLY, CDR2 FYNNEI, per germline. This CDR3 contains 16 residues. The CDR3 DNA sequence: TGTGCCAGCAGTGATATCGGGAGCGGGAGGGCCGACGAGCAGTACTTC. Protein sequence: CASSDIGSGRADEQYF.

The chain couples TRBV6-5 to TRBJ1-1, with D possibly being TRBD1 (6 bases). This CDR3 has 14 residues. The V gene's germline CDR1 is MNHEY and CDR2 SVGAGI. V dropped 6 bases and J dropped 3 bases, with 14 bases sitting between them. CDR3 DNA: TGTGCCAGCAGGGGGGCCAAAGGGGACACTGAAGCTTTCTTT. Protein: CASRGAKGDTEAFF.

The CDR3 nucleotides read TGCAGCGTTGAAGATACCCAACTCTATGGCTACACCTTC. Translation gives CSVEDTQLYGYTF. The V call is TRBV29-1, the J call TRBJ1-2; D is unclear. The CDR3 totals 13 residues. Germline CDR1 reads SQVTM; CDR2 reads ANQGSEA. V lost 0 bases and J lost 4, with 9 bases in between.

The rearrangement joins TRBV12-2 to TRBJ2-2; the D segment call TRBD1 is taken from the table without a DNA check. TRBV12-2 is a pseudogene segment. The length of the CDR3 is 16 residues. CDR3 sequence reads: CASRSGTGEGTGELFF. CDR3 nucleotide sequence: TGTGCAAGTCGCTCCGGGACAGGGGAAGGGACCGGGGAGCTGTTTTTT.

The chain uses TRBV5-4 and TRBJ1-4; D call uncertain. Germline V gene data show CDR1 as SGHNT and CDR2 as YYREEE (reference sequence). The CDR3 is made up of 15 amino acids. Trimming left V 3 bases short and J 7 bases short, with 16 bases between. CDR3 coding DNA: TGTGCCAGCAGCTCTGGGCCGTACGGTCGTGAAAAACTGTTTTTT. Its translation: CASSSGPYGREKLFF. Looking up the rest from reference TRBV5-4 and TRBJ1-4 gives the full variable domain: ETGVTQSPTHLIKTRGQQVTLRCSSQSGHNTVSWYQQALGQGPQFIFQYYREEENGRGNFPPRFSGLQFPNYSSELNVNALELDDSALYLCASSSGPYGREKLFFGSGTQLSVL.

The rearrangement joins TRBV6-6 to TRBJ2-1; 8 nucleotides line up with TRBD1. This CDR3 contains 14 residues. Germline lookup yields CDR1 MNHNY and CDR2 SVGAGI (reference sequence). V gave up 2 bases and J gave up 6 bases; unmatched junction bases: 3. CDR3 protein: CASSYPTGGNEQFF. CDR3 in DNA: TGTGCCAGCAGTTACCCTACAGGGGGCAATGAGCAGTTCTTC.

V and J are TRBV6-1 and TRBJ1-2; TRBD1 matches 8 bases. CDR1 is MNHNS and CDR2 is SASEGT in the germline V gene. The CDR3 sequence is 15 residues long. The V and J ends lost 4 bases and 2 bases, in that order; junction bases with no gene match: 6. In DNA form, the CDR3 reads TGTGCCAGCAGTGGACCGACAGGGGCGAACTATGGCTACACCTTC. It codes for CASSGPTGANYGYTF.

The rearrangement links TRBV7-2 to TRBJ2-7; 7 bases match TRBD1. V was clipped by 2 bases and J by 2 bases; unmatched bases: 3. Germline V gives CDR1 SGHTA, CDR2 FQGNSA. This CDR3 is built from 14 residues. DNA of the CDR3: TGTGCCAGCAGCTTATCAGGGGGACCCTACGAGCAGTACTTC. As protein: CASSLSGGPYEQYF.

This clone showed up just once. The chain recombines TRBV10-1 with TRBJ1-6, with TRBD1 identical over 7 bases. Trimming cost V 9 bases and J 8 bases; bases outside gene matches: 10. CDR1 and CDR2 (germline): WNHNN, SYGVQD (reference sequence). This CDR3 contains 14 residues. The CDR3 spells CASYYRGRYSPLHF. The DNA for the CDR3 is TGCGCCAGTTACTACAGGGGTAGGTATTCACCCCTCCACTTT.

The chain is built from TRBV5-1 and TRBJ2-1, with TRBD1 as a possible D gene (5 bases). V gave up 1 base and J gave up 5 bases, with 10 bases separating them. CDR3 length: 14 amino acids. Germline CDR1 reads SGHRS; CDR2 reads YFSETQ. The CDR3 spells CASSLTGSNNEQFF. The CDR3, as DNA: TGCGCCAGCAGCTTGACAGGTTCGAACAATGAGCAGTTCTTC.

The rearrangement uses TRBV5-1 and TRBJ2-7; 8 bases are a match to TRBD1. This CDR3 region has 16 residues. Germline lookup yields CDR1 SGHRS and CDR2 YFSETQ. V lost 0 bases to trimming and J lost 1 base; unmatched junction nucleotides: 6. The CDR3 sequence is CASSLASTGASYEQYF. As DNA, the CDR3 is TGCGCCAGCAGCTTGGCTTCGACAGGGGCGTCCTACGAGCAGTACTTC.

The rearrangement uses TRBV7-9 and TRBJ1-2; D unclear. This CDR3 comprises 14 residues. From germline, CDR1 is SEHNR and CDR2 FQNEAQ (reference sequence). The V end was cut by 1 base, the J end by 2 bases, with 8 bases between. The CDR3 reads CASSLVAGNYGYTF. CDR3 sequence (DNA): TGTGCCAGCAGCTTAGTGGCGGGCAACTATGGCTACACCTTC.

CDR3 coding DNA: TGTGCCAGCAGCTTATTTGCGGGAGCTGTCGCAGATACGCAGTATTTT. Its protein product is CASSLFAGAVADTQYF. The chain joins TRBV7-2 to TRBJ2-3; 7 bases are shared with TRBD2. The germline V gene has CDR1 SGHTA and CDR2 FQGNSA. The CDR3 loop spans 16 amino acids. Losses at the gene ends were 2 bases for V and 4 bases for J; bases not matched to a gene: 9.

The chain uses TRBV6-1 and TRBJ2-2, with unresolved D. The CDR3 loop spans 11 amino acids. The V end was cut by 5 bases, the J end by 6 bases, with 4 bases between. The germline gives CDR1 MNHNS, CDR2 SASEGT. The CDR3 coding sequence is TGTGCCAGCAGTAGCCCCGGGGAGCTGTTTTTT. Encoded protein: CASSSPGELFF.

Comment on this clone: At one end the junction does not follow the germline gene, possibly because of a read error. V usage is TRBV13 and J usage is TRBJ2-6; 9 nucleotides align to TRBD1. The germline V gene encodes CDR1 PRHDT and CDR2 FYEKMQ (reference sequence). This CDR3 has 17 amino acids. The CDR3 region has the DNA TGTGCCAGCAGCGGGAGGACAGGGGTTTCCGGGGCCAACGGCCTGACTTTC. This sequence encodes CASSGRTGVSGANGLTF. Based on the CDR3 plus reference TRBV13 and TRBJ2-6, the full variable domain is AAGVIQSPRHLIKEKRETATLKCYPIPRHDTVYWYQQGPGQDPQFLISFYEKMQSDKGSIPDRFSAQQFSDYHSELNMSSLELGDSALYFCASSGRTGVSGANGLTFGAGSRLTVL.

The chain uses TRBV11-2 and TRBJ2-4, with 11 bases aligning to TRBD1. V trimming: 1 base; J trimming: 1 base; junction bases outside the gene matches: 9. This CDR3 has 19 amino acids. Per the germline V gene, CDR1 is SGHAT and CDR2 is FQNNGV. This CDR3 reads CASSLGGRTGGIAKNIQYF. CDR3 in DNA: TGTGCCAGCAGCTTAGGGGGCCGGACAGGGGGCATTGCCAAAAACATTCAGTACTTC.